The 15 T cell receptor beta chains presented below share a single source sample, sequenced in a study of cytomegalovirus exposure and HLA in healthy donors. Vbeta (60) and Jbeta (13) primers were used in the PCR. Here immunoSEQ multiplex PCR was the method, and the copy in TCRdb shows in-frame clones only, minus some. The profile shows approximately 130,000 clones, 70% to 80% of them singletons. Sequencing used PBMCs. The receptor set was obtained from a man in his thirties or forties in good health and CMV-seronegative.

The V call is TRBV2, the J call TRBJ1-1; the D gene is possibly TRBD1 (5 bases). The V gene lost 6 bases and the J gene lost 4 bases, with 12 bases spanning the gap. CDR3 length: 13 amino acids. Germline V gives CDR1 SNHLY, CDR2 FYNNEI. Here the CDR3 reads CASRIRVGTEAFF. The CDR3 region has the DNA TGTGCCAGCAGAATCAGGGTGGGCACTGAAGCTTTCTTT. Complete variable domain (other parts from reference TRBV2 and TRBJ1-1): EPEVTQTPSHQVTQMGQEVILRCVPISNHLYFYWYRQILGQKVEFLVSFYNNEISEKSEIFDDQFSVERPDGSNFTLKIRSTKLEDSAMYFCASRIRVGTEAFFGQGTRLTVV.

CDR3 amino acids: CASSVTSSKVWEQYF. The CDR3 bases are TGTGCCAGCAGTGTCACTAGCTCCAAGGTCTGGGAGCAGTACTTC. This sequence joins TRBV27 and TRBJ2-7; D may be TRBD2 (6 bases). Germline V gives CDR1 MNHEY, CDR2 SMNVEV (reference sequence). With 5 bases removed from V and 7 bases from J, the gap between germline ends came to 21 bases. This CDR3 contains 15 residues.

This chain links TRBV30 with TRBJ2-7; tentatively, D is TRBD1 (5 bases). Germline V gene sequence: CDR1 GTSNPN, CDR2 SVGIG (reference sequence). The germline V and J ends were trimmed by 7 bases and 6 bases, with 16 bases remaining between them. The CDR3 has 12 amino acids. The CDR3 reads CAFATVSLEQYF. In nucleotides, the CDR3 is TGTGCCTTTGCGACAGTCTCCCTCGAGCAGTACTTC.

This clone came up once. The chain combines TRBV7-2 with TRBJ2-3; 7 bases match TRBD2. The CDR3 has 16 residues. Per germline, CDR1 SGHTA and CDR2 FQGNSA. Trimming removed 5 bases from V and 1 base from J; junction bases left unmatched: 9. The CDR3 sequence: CASSRFLAGGTDTQYF. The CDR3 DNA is TGTGCCAGCAGCCGGTTCCTTGCGGGGGGCACAGATACGCAGTATTTT.

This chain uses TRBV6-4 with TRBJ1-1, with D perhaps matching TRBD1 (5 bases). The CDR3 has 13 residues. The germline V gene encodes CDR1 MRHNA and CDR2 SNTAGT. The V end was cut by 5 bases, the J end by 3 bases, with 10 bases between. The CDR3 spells CASSSGFDTEAFF. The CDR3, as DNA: TGTGCCAGCAGTTCAGGGTTCGACACTGAAGCTTTCTTT.

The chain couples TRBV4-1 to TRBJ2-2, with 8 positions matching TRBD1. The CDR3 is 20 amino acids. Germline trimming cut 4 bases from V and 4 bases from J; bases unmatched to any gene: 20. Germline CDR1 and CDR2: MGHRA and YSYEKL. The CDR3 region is CASSLYPRPGTGGRTGELFF. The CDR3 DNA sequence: TGCGCCAGCAGCCTATACCCGCGGCCCGGGACAGGAGGCCGCACCGGGGAGCTGTTTTTT.

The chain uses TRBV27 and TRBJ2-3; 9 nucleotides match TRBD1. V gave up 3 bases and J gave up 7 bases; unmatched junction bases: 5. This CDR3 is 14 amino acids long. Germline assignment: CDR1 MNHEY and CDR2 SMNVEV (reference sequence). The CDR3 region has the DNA TGTGCCAGCAGTTTTGACAGGGGGGGGAATACGCAGTATTTT. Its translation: CASSFDRGGNTQYF.

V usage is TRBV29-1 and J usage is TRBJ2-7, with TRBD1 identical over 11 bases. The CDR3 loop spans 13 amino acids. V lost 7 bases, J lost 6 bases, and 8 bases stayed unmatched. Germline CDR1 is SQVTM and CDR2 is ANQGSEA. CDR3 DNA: TGCAGCGCCGGTACCGGGACAGGGGGCGAGCAGTACTTC. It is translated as CSAGTGTGGEQYF.

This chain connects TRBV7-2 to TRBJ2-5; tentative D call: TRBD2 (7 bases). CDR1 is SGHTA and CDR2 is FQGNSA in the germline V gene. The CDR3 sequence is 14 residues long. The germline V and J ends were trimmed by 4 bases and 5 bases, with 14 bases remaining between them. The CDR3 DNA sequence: TGTGCCAGCAGCTCCTACGGGGGGCGGGAGACCCAGTACTTC. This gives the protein CASSSYGGRETQYF. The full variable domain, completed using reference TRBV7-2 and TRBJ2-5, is GAGVSQSPSNKVTEKGKDVELRCDPISGHTALYWYRQSLGQGLEFLIYFQGNSAPDKSGLPSDRFSAERTGGSVSTLTIQRTQQEDSAVYLCASSSYGGRETQYFGPGTRLLVL.

CDR3 nucleotide sequence: TGTGCCAGCAGTTTATGGGGCATTTCCGAGCAGTACTTC. This sequence encodes CASSLWGISEQYF. The V and J genes are TRBV28 and TRBJ2-7; D is undetermined. V lost 0 bases and J 6 bases, leaving 9 bases between the germline ends. CDR1 and CDR2 from the germline V gene are MDHEN and SYDVKM. The CDR3 runs 13 residues.

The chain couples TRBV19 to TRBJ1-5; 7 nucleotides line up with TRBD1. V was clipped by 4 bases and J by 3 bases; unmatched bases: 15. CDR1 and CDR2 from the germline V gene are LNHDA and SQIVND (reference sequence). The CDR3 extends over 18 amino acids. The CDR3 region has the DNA TGTGCCAGTAGTACCCCTCCCCTAGGGGGCGTTTTCAATCAGCCCCAGCATTTT. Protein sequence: CASSTPPLGGVFNQPQHF.

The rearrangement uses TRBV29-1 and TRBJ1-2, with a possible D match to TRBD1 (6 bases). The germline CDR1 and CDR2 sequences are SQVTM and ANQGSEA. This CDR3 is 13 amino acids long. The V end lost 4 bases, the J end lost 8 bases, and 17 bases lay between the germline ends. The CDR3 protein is CSVVVSGVGGYTF. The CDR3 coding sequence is TGCAGCGTTGTAGTTTCAGGGGTTGGGGGCTACACCTTC.

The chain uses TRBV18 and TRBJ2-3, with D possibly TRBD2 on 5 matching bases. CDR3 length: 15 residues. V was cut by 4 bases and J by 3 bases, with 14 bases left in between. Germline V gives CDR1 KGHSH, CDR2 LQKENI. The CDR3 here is CASSLTLVGTDTQYF. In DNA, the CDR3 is TGTGCCAGCTCACTAACACTAGTAGGTACAGATACGCAGTATTTT.

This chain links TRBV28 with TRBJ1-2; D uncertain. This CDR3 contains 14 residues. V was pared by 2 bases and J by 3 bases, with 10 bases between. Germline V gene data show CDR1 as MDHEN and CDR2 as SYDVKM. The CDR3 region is CASSLQPGYYGYTF. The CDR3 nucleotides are TGTGCCAGCAGTTTACAACCAGGTTACTATGGCTACACCTTC.

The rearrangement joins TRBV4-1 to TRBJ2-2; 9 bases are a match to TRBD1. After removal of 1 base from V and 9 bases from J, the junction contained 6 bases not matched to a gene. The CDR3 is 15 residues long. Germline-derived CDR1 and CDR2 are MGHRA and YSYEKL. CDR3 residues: CASSQGDRDRWELFF. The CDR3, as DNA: TGCGCCAGCAGCCAAGGGGACAGGGACAGGTGGGAGCTGTTTTTT.